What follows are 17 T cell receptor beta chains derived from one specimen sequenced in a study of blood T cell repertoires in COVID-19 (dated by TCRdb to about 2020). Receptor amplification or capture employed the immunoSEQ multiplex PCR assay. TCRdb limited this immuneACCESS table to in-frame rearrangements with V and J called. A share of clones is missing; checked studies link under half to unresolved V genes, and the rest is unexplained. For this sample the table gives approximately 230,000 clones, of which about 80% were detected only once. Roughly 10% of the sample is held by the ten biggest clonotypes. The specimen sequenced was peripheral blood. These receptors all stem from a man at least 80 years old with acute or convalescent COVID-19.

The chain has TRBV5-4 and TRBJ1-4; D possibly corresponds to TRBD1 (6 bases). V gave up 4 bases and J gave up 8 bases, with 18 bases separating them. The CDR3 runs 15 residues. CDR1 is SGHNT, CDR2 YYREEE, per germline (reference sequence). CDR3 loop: CASSPRGTRGEKLFF. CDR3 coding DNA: TGTGCCAGCAGCCCAAGGGGGACCCGAGGGGAAAAACTGTTTTTT. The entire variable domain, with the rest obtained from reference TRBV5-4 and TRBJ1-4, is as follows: ETGVTQSPTHLIKTRGQQVTLRCSSQSGHNTVSWYQQALGQGPQFIFQYYREEENGRGNFPPRFSGLQFPNYSSELNVNALELDDSALYLCASSPRGTRGEKLFFGSGTQLSVL.

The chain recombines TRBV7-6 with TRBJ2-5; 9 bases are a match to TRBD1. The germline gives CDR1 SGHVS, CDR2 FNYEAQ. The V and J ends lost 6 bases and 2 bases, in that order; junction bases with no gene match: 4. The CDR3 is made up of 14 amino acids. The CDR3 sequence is CASRSGTGQETQYF. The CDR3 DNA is TGTGCCAGCAGGTCCGGGACAGGGCAAGAGACCCAGTACTTC.

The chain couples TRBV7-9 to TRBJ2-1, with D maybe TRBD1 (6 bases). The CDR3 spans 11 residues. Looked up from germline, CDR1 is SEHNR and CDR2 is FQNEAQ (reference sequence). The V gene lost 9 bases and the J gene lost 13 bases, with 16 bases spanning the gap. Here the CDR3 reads CASADRSLQFF. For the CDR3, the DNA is TGTGCCAGTGCAGACAGGTCTCTTCAGTTCTTC.

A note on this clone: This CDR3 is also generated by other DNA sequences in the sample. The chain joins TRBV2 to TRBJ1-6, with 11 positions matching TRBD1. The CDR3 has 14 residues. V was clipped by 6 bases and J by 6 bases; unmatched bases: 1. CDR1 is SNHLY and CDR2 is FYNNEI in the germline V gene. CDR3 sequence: CASSGTGGNSPLHF. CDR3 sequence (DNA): TGTGCCAGCAGCGGGACAGGGGGTAATTCACCCCTCCACTTT.

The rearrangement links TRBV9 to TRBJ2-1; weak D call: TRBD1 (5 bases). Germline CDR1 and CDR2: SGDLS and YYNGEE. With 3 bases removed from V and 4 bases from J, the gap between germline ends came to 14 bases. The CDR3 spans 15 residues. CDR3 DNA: TGTGCCAGCAGCGGGGGCAGACTCAGATACAATGAGCAGTTCTTC. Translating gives CASSGGRLRYNEQFF.

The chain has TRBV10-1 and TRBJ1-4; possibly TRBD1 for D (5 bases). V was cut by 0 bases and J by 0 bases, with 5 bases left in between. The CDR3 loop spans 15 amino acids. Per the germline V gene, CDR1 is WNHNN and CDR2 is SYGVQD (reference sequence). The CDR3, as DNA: TGCGCCAGCAGTGAGTCAGGGGCAACTAATGAAAAACTGTTTTTT. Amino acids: CASSESGATNEKLFF.

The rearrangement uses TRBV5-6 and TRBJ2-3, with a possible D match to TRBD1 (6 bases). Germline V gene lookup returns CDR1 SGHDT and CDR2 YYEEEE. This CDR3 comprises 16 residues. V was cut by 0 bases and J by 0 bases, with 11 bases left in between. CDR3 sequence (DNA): TGTGCCAGCAGCTTGGTGATCGGACAGAGCACAGATACGCAGTATTTT. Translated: CASSLVIGQSTDTQYF.

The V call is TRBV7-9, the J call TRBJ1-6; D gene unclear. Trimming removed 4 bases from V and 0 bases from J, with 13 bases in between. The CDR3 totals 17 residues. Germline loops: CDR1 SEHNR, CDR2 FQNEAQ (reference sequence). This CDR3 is CASSSPAGSSYNSPLHF. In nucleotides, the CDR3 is TGTGCCAGCAGCTCCCCGGCCGGGAGCTCCTATAATTCACCCCTCCACTTT.

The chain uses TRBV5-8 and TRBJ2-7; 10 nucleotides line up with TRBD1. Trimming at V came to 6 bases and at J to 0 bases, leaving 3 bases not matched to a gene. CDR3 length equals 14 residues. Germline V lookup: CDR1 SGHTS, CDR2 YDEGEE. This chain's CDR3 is CASIRTGGSYEQYF. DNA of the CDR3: TGTGCCAGCATCCGGACAGGGGGCTCCTACGAGCAGTACTTC.

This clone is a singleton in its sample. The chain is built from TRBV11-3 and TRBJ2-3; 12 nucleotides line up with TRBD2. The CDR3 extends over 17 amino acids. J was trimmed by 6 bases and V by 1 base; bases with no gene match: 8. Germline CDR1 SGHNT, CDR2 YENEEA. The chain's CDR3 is CASSLGLTSGSGDTQYF. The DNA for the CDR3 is TGTGCCAGCAGCTTAGGTCTGACTAGCGGGAGTGGCGATACGCAGTATTTT.

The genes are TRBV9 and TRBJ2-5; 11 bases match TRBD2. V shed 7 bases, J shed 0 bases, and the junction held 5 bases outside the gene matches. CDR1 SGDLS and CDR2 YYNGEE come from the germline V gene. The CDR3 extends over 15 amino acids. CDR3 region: CASGTSGVYQETQYF. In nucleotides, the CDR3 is TGTGCCAGCGGGACTAGCGGAGTGTACCAAGAGACCCAGTACTTC.

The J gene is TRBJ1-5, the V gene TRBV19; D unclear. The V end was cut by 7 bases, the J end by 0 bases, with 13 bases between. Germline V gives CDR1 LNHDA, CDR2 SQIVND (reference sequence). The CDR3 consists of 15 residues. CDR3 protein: CASTRSTYSNQPQHF. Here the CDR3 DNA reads TGTGCCAGTACTCGCTCGACTTATAGCAATCAGCCCCAGCATTTT.

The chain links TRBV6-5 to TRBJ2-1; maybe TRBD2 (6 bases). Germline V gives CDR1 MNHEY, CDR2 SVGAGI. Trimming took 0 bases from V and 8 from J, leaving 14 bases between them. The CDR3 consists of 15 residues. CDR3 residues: CASSYSLGGDDEQFF. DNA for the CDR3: TGTGCCAGCAGTTACTCGTTGGGGGGAGACGATGAGCAGTTCTTC.

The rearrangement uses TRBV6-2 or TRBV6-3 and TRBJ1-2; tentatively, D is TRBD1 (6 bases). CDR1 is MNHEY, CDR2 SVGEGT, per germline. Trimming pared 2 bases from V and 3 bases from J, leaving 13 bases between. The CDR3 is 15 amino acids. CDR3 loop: CASSYHRQEDYGYTF. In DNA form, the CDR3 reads TGTGCCAGCAGTTACCATAGACAGGAAGACTATGGCTACACCTTC.

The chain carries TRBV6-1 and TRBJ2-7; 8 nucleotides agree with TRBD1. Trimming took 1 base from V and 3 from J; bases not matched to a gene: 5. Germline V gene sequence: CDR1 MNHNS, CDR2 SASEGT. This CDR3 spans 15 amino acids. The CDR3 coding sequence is TGTGCCAGCAGTGAAGGGTCAGGGGGCTTCTACGAGCAGTACTTC. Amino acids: CASSEGSGGFYEQYF.

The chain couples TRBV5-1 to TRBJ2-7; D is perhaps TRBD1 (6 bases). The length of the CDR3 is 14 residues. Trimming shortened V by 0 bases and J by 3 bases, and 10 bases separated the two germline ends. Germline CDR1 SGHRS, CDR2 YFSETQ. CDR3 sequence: CASSLEARGYEQYF. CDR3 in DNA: TGCGCCAGCAGCTTGGAGGCCAGGGGCTACGAGCAGTACTTC. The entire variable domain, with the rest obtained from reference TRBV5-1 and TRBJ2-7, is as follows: KAGVTQTPRYLIKTRGQQVTLSCSPISGHRSVSWYQQTPGQGLQFLFEYFSETQRNKGNFPGRFSGRQFSNSRSEMNVSTLELGDSALYLCASSLEARGYEQYFGPGTRLTVT.

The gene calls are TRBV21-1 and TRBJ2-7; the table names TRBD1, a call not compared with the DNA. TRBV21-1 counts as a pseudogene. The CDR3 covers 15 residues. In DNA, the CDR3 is TGTGCCAGCAGCAAGGGACAGGCGGTCTCCTACGAGCAGTACTTC. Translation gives CASSKGQAVSYEQYF.